The rows below give T cell receptor beta chains drawn from one sample of a study of T cell repertoires in aging, cancer and after chemotherapy. TCRdb used MiXCR to reprocess the multiplex PCR reads, holding one entry per CDR3 protein. The top ten hold approximately 23% of the sample, which has roughly 1,800 distinct CDR3 sequences, around 18% seen once. The specimen sequenced was blood. The receptors here all came from a human donor with a solid tumor. Each CDR3 is given with its conserved first and last residue. Fields, in order: J gene, clone size, D gene, V gene, CDR3 protein, CDR3 DNA. D genes are given only for firm matches. Part of the rows lack a size; the others show once, few, many or a class for expanded clones.

J: TRBJ1-5
size: medium-sized
D: .
V: TRBV5-4
CDR3: CASSLGGRSNQPQHF
DNA: TGTGCCAGCAGCTTGGGGGGGAGAAGCAATCAGCCCCAGCATTTT

J: TRBJ2-1
size: medium-sized
D: .
V: TRBV20-1
CDR3: CSAPRRGYNEQFF
DNA: TGCAGTGCCCCCCGAAGGGGATACAATGAGCAGTTCTTC

J: TRBJ1-3
size: .
D: .
V: TRBV13
CDR3: CASSMGLNSGNTIYF
DNA: TGTGCCAGCAGTATGGGGCTCAACTCTGGAAACACCATATATTTT

J: TRBJ2-1
size: medium-sized
D: TRBD2
V: TRBV13
CDR3: CASSSRLADSYNEQFF
DNA: TGTGCCAGCAGCTCCCGACTAGCGGACTCCTACAATGAGCAGTTCTTC

J: TRBJ1-2
size: few
D: .
V: TRBV7-2
CDR3: CARILGLGNYGYTF
DNA: TGTGCCAGAATCCTCGGTCTGGGTAACTATGGCTACACCTTC

J: TRBJ2-1
size: .
D: TRBD2
V: TRBV18
CDR3: CASSPPSGGDYNEQFF
DNA: TGTGCCAGCTCACCACCGTCCGGGGGGGACTACAATGAGCAGTTCTTC

J: TRBJ2-5
size: medium-sized
D: TRBD1
V: TRBV6-5
CDR3: CASSLQSGTEIETQYF
DNA: TGTGCCAGCAGCCTCCAGAGTGGGACAGAGATTGAGACCCAGTACTTC

J: TRBJ2-3
size: medium-sized
D: .
V: TRBV18
CDR3: CASSPPLERTDTQYF
DNA: TGTGCCAGCTCACCACCCTTAGAGCGCACAGATACGCAGTATTTT

J: TRBJ1-4
size: few
D: .
V: TRBV20-1
CDR3: CSARNRVEEKLFF
DNA: TGCAGTGCTAGAAACAGGGTGGAGGAAAAACTGTTTTTT

J: TRBJ2-7
size: large
D: TRBD2
V: TRBV27
CDR3: CASSLRLAGGYEQYF
DNA: TGTGCCAGCAGTTTACGGCTAGCGGGAGGCTACGAGCAGTACTTC